These T cell receptor beta chains were read from a single sample in a study of T cell responses to AZD1222 COVID-19 vaccine. TCRdb's table, derived via immunoSEQ multiplex PCR, lists solely in-frame clones and lacks some. There are some 190,000 clones in the sample; approximately 94% occur only once, and 1.7% lies in the top ten. Sequencing used peripheral blood, obtained 28 days after the second dose of the MenACWY control vaccine. The receptors derive from an adult who received the MenACWY meningococcal vaccine as a control. Each CDR3 is given with its conserved first and last residue. D genes are given only for firm matches. Expanded clones get a size class; other rows say once, few or many, or leave the size out.

clone size: NA; D gene: NA; J gene: TRBJ2-3; V gene: TRBV10-3; CDR3 DNA: TGTGCCATCAGTCCGAGCACTGGCACAGATACGCAGTATTTT; CDR3 protein: CAISPSTGTDTQYF
clone size: once; D gene: NA; J gene: TRBJ1-2; V gene: TRBV7-9; CDR3 DNA: TGTGCCAGCAGCTTAGACAGCTATGGCTACACCTTC; CDR3 protein: CASSLDSYGYTF
clone size: once; D gene: NA; J gene: TRBJ1-2; V gene: TRBV7-9; CDR3 DNA: TGTGCCACCTCCCTCGGGGGGGGCTATGGCTACACCTTC; CDR3 protein: CATSLGGGYGYTF
clone size: NA; D gene: NA; J gene: TRBJ1-1; V gene: TRBV7-3; CDR3 DNA: TGTGCCAGCAGCTTCGACAGTGTGAACACTGAAGCTTTCTTT; CDR3 protein: CASSFDSVNTEAFF
clone size: few; D gene: TRBD1; J gene: TRBJ1-1; V gene: TRBV3-1/TRBV3-2; CDR3 DNA: TGTGCCAGCAGCCAAGATGGGACAGGGATGGCGAACACTGAAGCTTTCTTT; CDR3 protein: CASSQDGTGMANTEAFF
clone size: once; D gene: NA; J gene: TRBJ2-6; V gene: TRBV28; CDR3 DNA: TGTGCCAGCAGCCAGGGGCCTGGGACACCAGTGGGCTCTGGGGCCAACGTCCTGACTTTC; CDR3 protein: CASSQGPGTPVGSGANVLTF
clone size: NA; D gene: NA; J gene: TRBJ2-1; V gene: TRBV7-6; CDR3 DNA: TGTGCCAGCAGCTTATTCCCCCAGGGTGGGGACAATGAGCAGTTCTTC; CDR3 protein: CASSLFPQGGDNEQFF
clone size: NA; D gene: NA; J gene: TRBJ2-1; V gene: TRBV6-2/TRBV6-3; CDR3 DNA: TGTGCCAGCAGTTACCAAGACAGGCCCTCCTACAATGAGCAGTTCTTC; CDR3 protein: CASSYQDRPSYNEQFF
clone size: NA; D gene: TRBD1; J gene: TRBJ1-6; V gene: TRBV28; CDR3 DNA: TGTGCCAGCAGTTACCGCCCAGGGGGCGATTCACCCCTCCACTTT; CDR3 protein: CASSYRPGGDSPLHF
clone size: NA; D gene: NA; J gene: TRBJ1-1; V gene: TRBV27; CDR3 DNA: TGTGCCAGCAGTTTAGCGGCGGGCACTGAAGCTTTCTTT; CDR3 protein: CASSLAAGTEAFF
clone size: NA; D gene: NA; J gene: TRBJ2-1; V gene: TRBV20-1; CDR3 DNA: TGCAGTGCTAACCCTGACAATGAGCAGTTCTTC; CDR3 protein: CSANPDNEQFF
clone size: NA; D gene: NA; J gene: TRBJ2-7; V gene: TRBV7-9; CDR3 DNA: TGTGCCAGCAGTGTGATCGTCGACGAGCAGTACTTC; CDR3 protein: CASSVIVDEQYF
clone size: NA; D gene: TRBD1; J gene: TRBJ2-7; V gene: TRBV28; CDR3 DNA: TGTGCCAGCAGCTACCCCGGGGCAGGGGGCTACGAGCAGTACTTC; CDR3 protein: CASSYPGAGGYEQYF
clone size: NA; D gene: NA; J gene: TRBJ2-1; V gene: TRBV6-5; CDR3 DNA: TGTGCCAGCAGTTACTCGTGGGGCCCCAATGAGCAGTTCTTC; CDR3 protein: CASSYSWGPNEQFF
clone size: NA; D gene: TRBD2; J gene: TRBJ2-7; V gene: TRBV7-6; CDR3 DNA: TGTGCCAGCAGCTTAGGTAGCGGGACCCAGACCTACGAGCAGTACTTC; CDR3 protein: CASSLGSGTQTYEQYF
clone size: NA; D gene: NA; J gene: TRBJ1-6; V gene: TRBV27; CDR3 DNA: TGTGCCAGCAGTTCAGGGGCCGTGGGCAATTCACCCCTCCACTTT; CDR3 protein: CASSSGAVGNSPLHF
clone size: NA; D gene: TRBD1; J gene: TRBJ2-2; V gene: TRBV7-8; CDR3 DNA: TGTGCCAGCAGCACATACGGGACAGCCAAGGGCACCGGGGAGCTGTTTTTT; CDR3 protein: CASSTYGTAKGTGELFF
clone size: NA; D gene: NA; J gene: TRBJ2-2; V gene: TRBV18; CDR3 DNA: TGTGCCAGCTCGCCTCCTCTTGGCACCGGGGAGCTGTTTTTT; CDR3 protein: CASSPPLGTGELFF
clone size: NA; D gene: NA; J gene: TRBJ2-7; V gene: TRBV28; CDR3 DNA: TGTGCCACCCAGCCCCCGGGCCATCCCTACGAGCAGTACTTC; CDR3 protein: CATQPPGHPYEQYF
clone size: NA; D gene: NA; J gene: TRBJ2-7; V gene: TRBV9; CDR3 DNA: TGTGCCAGCAGCGTAGGAACGACTAGTAGATTATACGAGCAGTACTTC; CDR3 protein: CASSVGTTSRLYEQYF
clone size: NA; D gene: NA; J gene: TRBJ1-2; V gene: TRBV3-1/TRBV3-2; CDR3 DNA: TGTGCCAGCAGCCAAAATCAGAACTATGGCTACACCTTC; CDR3 protein: CASSQNQNYGYTF
clone size: NA; D gene: NA; J gene: TRBJ2-2; V gene: TRBV7-9; CDR3 DNA: TGTGCCAGCAGCCCTACCGTTCAGAGGAACACCGGGGAGCTGTTTTTT; CDR3 protein: CASSPTVQRNTGELFF
clone size: NA; D gene: TRBD1; J gene: TRBJ2-7; V gene: TRBV2; CDR3 DNA: TGTGCCAGCAACCCGACAGGGGGCGCCTACGAGCAGTACTTC; CDR3 protein: CASNPTGGAYEQYF
clone size: NA; D gene: NA; J gene: TRBJ1-5; V gene: TRBV19; CDR3 DNA: TGTGCCAGTAGTGAAAGAGGTCAGGGCAATCAGCCCCAGCATTTT; CDR3 protein: CASSERGQGNQPQHF
clone size: once; D gene: NA; J gene: TRBJ2-2; V gene: TRBV6-5; CDR3 DNA: TGTGCCAGCAGCCGATCCCAGGGGGGTTCCGGGGAGCTGTTTTTT; CDR3 protein: CASSRSQGGSGELFF
clone size: NA; D gene: NA; J gene: TRBJ2-3; V gene: TRBV28; CDR3 DNA: TGTGCCAGCAGTTCTGCTTCCTCGCGCACAGATACGCAGTATTTT; CDR3 protein: CASSSASSRTDTQYF
clone size: NA; D gene: NA; J gene: TRBJ1-2; V gene: TRBV7-2; CDR3 DNA: TGTGCCAGCAGCCCCCAAAGCGGGTCCTATGGCTACACCTTC; CDR3 protein: CASSPQSGSYGYTF
clone size: NA; D gene: TRBD2; J gene: TRBJ2-7; V gene: TRBV18; CDR3 DNA: TGTGCCAGCTCACCACCGGGCACTAGCGGGTCTAACGAGCAGTACTTC; CDR3 protein: CASSPPGTSGSNEQYF
clone size: NA; D gene: NA; J gene: TRBJ1-3; V gene: TRBV5-4; CDR3 DNA: TGTGCCAGCAGAAACATCTCTGGAAACACCATATATTTT; CDR3 protein: CASRNISGNTIYF
clone size: NA; D gene: TRBD2; J gene: TRBJ2-1; V gene: TRBV11-2; CDR3 DNA: TGTGCCAGCAGCTCCATAGCGGGATTGAATGAGCAGTTCTTC; CDR3 protein: CASSSIAGLNEQFF
clone size: NA; D gene: NA; J gene: TRBJ1-5; V gene: TRBV28; CDR3 DNA: TGTGCCAGCAGTTTAAGTGGCAGCAATCAGCCCCAGCATTTT; CDR3 protein: CASSLSGSNQPQHF
clone size: once; D gene: NA; J gene: TRBJ2-7; V gene: TRBV30; CDR3 DNA: TGTGCCTGGAATAAACTAGAACACGAGCAGTACTTC; CDR3 protein: CAWNKLEHEQYF
clone size: NA; D gene: NA; J gene: TRBJ2-7; V gene: TRBV6-2/TRBV6-3; CDR3 DNA: TGTGCCAGCAGTTACTCGGGAGTCGGGGCCTACGAGCAGTACTTC; CDR3 protein: CASSYSGVGAYEQYF
clone size: NA; D gene: NA; J gene: TRBJ2-7; V gene: TRBV7-8; CDR3 DNA: TGTGCCAGCAGCTTAGCGGTTAGTCTCAATTTCTACGAGCAGTACTTC; CDR3 protein: CASSLAVSLNFYEQYF
clone size: NA; D gene: NA; J gene: TRBJ1-5; V gene: TRBV9; CDR3 DNA: TGTGCCAGCAGCGTAGGCAGGGAGGGTCAGCCCCAGCATTTT; CDR3 protein: CASSVGREGQPQHF
clone size: NA; D gene: TRBD2; J gene: TRBJ2-1; V gene: TRBV29-1; CDR3 DNA: TGCAGCGTTGATCGCGGTCGAGCGGGGTACAATGAGCAGTTCTTC; CDR3 protein: CSVDRGRAGYNEQFF
clone size: NA; D gene: NA; J gene: TRBJ1-5; V gene: TRBV7-8; CDR3 DNA: TGTGCCAGCAGCAGCGAGGGGAGAGGGAGCAATCAGCCCCAGCATTTT; CDR3 protein: CASSSEGRGSNQPQHF
clone size: NA; D gene: NA; J gene: TRBJ2-1; V gene: TRBV9; CDR3 DNA: TGTGCCAGCAGTGAGACACCATCTAAGTATAGTGATGAGCAGTTCTTC; CDR3 protein: CASSETPSKYSDEQFF
clone size: NA; D gene: TRBD2; J gene: TRBJ2-7; V gene: TRBV7-9; CDR3 DNA: TGTGCCAGCAGCTCGGGACTAGCGGAGGTCTACGAGCAGTACTTC; CDR3 protein: CASSSGLAEVYEQYF
clone size: NA; D gene: TRBD1; J gene: TRBJ1-1; V gene: TRBV4-3; CDR3 DNA: TGCGCCAGCAGCCAAGATTCCAGGGGGAAGATGAACACTGAAGCTTTCTTT; CDR3 protein: CASSQDSRGKMNTEAFF
clone size: NA; D gene: TRBD2; J gene: TRBJ2-3; V gene: TRBV24-1; CDR3 DNA: TGTGCCACCAGTATTAGCGGGGGGGCTAGCACAGATACGCAGTATTTT; CDR3 protein: CATSISGGASTDTQYF
clone size: NA; D gene: NA; J gene: TRBJ2-5; V gene: TRBV5-4; CDR3 DNA: TGTGCCAGCAGCTTGATAGTCGGCCTATCCGGACGGGAGACCCAGTACTTC; CDR3 protein: CASSLIVGLSGRETQYF
clone size: NA; D gene: NA; J gene: TRBJ2-1; V gene: TRBV27; CDR3 DNA: TGTGCCAGCAGTTCGGGGACCGTAGGGATCAATGAGCAGTTCTTC; CDR3 protein: CASSSGTVGINEQFF
clone size: NA; D gene: NA; J gene: TRBJ1-1; V gene: TRBV29-1; CDR3 DNA: TGCAGCGTAGAGACAGGCACTGAAGCTTTCTTT; CDR3 protein: CSVETGTEAFF
clone size: NA; D gene: NA; J gene: TRBJ2-1; V gene: TRBV28; CDR3 DNA: TGTGCCAGCAGAGGAGGAGGGTACAATGAGCAGTTCTTC; CDR3 protein: CASRGGGYNEQFF
clone size: NA; D gene: TRBD1; J gene: TRBJ2-7; V gene: TRBV13; CDR3 DNA: TGTGCCAGCAGCCCACCGACAGGGGAAAAGTCCTACGAGCAGTACTTC; CDR3 protein: CASSPPTGEKSYEQYF
clone size: NA; D gene: TRBD2; J gene: TRBJ2-5; V gene: TRBV2; CDR3 DNA: TGTGCCAGCAGTGAAATGGGGGGACTAGCGGGACAAGAGACCCAGTACTTC; CDR3 protein: CASSEMGGLAGQETQYF
clone size: NA; D gene: TRBD1; J gene: TRBJ1-2; V gene: TRBV28; CDR3 DNA: TGTGCCAGCAGTTTGGCAGGGACAGGGACATCGGGCTACACCTTC; CDR3 protein: CASSLAGTGTSGYTF
clone size: NA; D gene: TRBD2; J gene: TRBJ2-7; V gene: TRBV15; CDR3 DNA: TGTGCCACCAGCGAAGCGGGAGCTCGGGAGCAGTACTTC; CDR3 protein: CATSEAGAREQYF
clone size: NA; D gene: NA; J gene: TRBJ1-3; V gene: TRBV5-5; CDR3 DNA: TGTGCCAGCAGCTTGTACGGGATCTCTGGAAACACCATATATTTT; CDR3 protein: CASSLYGISGNTIYF
clone size: NA; D gene: NA; J gene: TRBJ2-7; V gene: TRBV4-3; CDR3 DNA: TGCGCCAGCAGCCAAGATGTCAGGGGGGGCTCCTACGAGCAGTACTTC; CDR3 protein: CASSQDVRGGSYEQYF
clone size: few; D gene: NA; J gene: TRBJ1-1; V gene: TRBV7-8; CDR3 DNA: TGTGCCAGCAGCCCCAGATTGAACACTGAAGCTTTCTTT; CDR3 protein: CASSPRLNTEAFF
clone size: NA; D gene: NA; J gene: TRBJ1-2; V gene: TRBV2; CDR3 DNA: TGTGCCACCTACAGCCTCCGGGACTATGGCTACACCTTC; CDR3 protein: CATYSLRDYGYTF
clone size: NA; D gene: NA; J gene: TRBJ2-7; V gene: TRBV19; CDR3 DNA: TGTGCCAGTAGTACCGGGGACACCCTTCGCGAGCAGTACTTC; CDR3 protein: CASSTGDTLREQYF
clone size: NA; D gene: NA; J gene: TRBJ1-4; V gene: TRBV28; CDR3 DNA: TGTGCCAGCAGTTTCGGCAGGGGTGGGGAAAAACTGTTTTTT; CDR3 protein: CASSFGRGGEKLFF
clone size: once; D gene: TRBD1; J gene: TRBJ2-6; V gene: TRBV29-1; CDR3 DNA: TGCAGCGTCCAAGGACAGGGGAGCTCTGGGGCCAACGTCCTGACTTTC; CDR3 protein: CSVQGQGSSGANVLTF
clone size: NA; D gene: NA; J gene: TRBJ1-1; V gene: TRBV6-5; CDR3 DNA: TGTGCCAGCAGCATGAACACTGAAGCTTTCTTT; CDR3 protein: CASSMNTEAFF